This T cell receptor beta chain originates from a study of PD-1 blockade in classical Hodgkin lymphoma. This clone was seen a few times. The antigen is unknown. Whole-study findings and limits: In CD4+ cells, TCR diversity went up significantly by C4D1, but in CD8+ cells it did not.

V dropped 6 bases and J dropped 0 bases, with 19 bases sitting between them. Germline CDR1 and CDR2: SGHRS and YFSETQ. The CDR3 consists of 17 residues. Clones were read by immunoSEQ multiplex PCR, and TCRdb kept only the in-frame ones, dropping some. The data show approximately 58,000 clones, 80% to 95% seen once. Brentuximab vedotin exposure varied, and every patient relapsed after autologous stem cell transplantation. Complete response, partial response or progressive disease constituted the best responses recorded. This clonotype was sampled from a human donor with classical Hodgkin lymphoma. The sample consisted of peripheral blood mononuclear cells (PBMCs), taken before the second cycle of nivolumab. The V call is TRBV5-1, the J call TRBJ1-5; D uncertain. DNA of the CDR3: TGCGCCAGCACCCCACGCAGGCCTTTTTATAGCAATCAGCCCCAGCATTTT. Translating gives CASTPRRPFYSNQPQHF.